The rows below give T cell receptor beta chains drawn from one sample of a study of post-analysis software for immune sequencing data. TCRdb recomputed calls from the PCR reads with MiXCR, one row per CDR3 protein. The sample consists of some 800,000 distinct CDR3 sequences, 40% to 55% of them appearing once. The sequencing sample was made of blood. The receptors were sampled from a girl between 10 and 17 years old with multiple sclerosis. CDR3s include the opening cysteine and the closing phenylalanine or tryptophan. D genes are given only for firm matches. The size entry is marked missing in some rows and otherwise reads once, few, many or a size class.

D,V,J,size,CDR3,DNA
NA,TRBV12-5,TRBJ2-1,NA,CASGLVERGAYNEQFF,TGTGCTAGTGGTTTGGTTGAGAGGGGGGCCTACAATGAGCAGTTCTTC
TRBD2,TRBV20-1,TRBJ2-1,NA,CSASMGLAGGPNEQFF,TGCAGTGCTAGTATGGGCCTAGCGGGAGGGCCGAATGAGCAGTTCTTC
NA,TRBV4-1,TRBJ2-7,NA,CASSQEMNLSYEQYF,TGCGCCAGCAGCCAAGAGATGAACCTCTCCTACGAGCAGTACTTC
NA,TRBV5-6,TRBJ1-2,NA,CASSLYARVVYGYTF,TGTGCCAGCAGCTTGTATGCCAGGGTGGTCTATGGCTACACCTTC
NA,TRBV28,TRBJ2-2,NA,CASTGRTGELFF,TGTGCCAGCACGGGGCGGACCGGGGAGCTGTTTTTT
NA,TRBV3-1,TRBJ2-4,NA,CASSQGRGNIQYF,TGTGCCAGCAGCCAGGGGCGCGGAAACATTCAGTACTTC
TRBD2,TRBV29-1,TRBJ2-3,few,CSAKPTSGGQYF,TGCAGCGCCAAACCGACTAGCGGAGGGCAGTATTTT
NA,TRBV7-6,TRBJ1-2,NA,CASSPIRGNGAYGYTF,TGTGCCAGCAGCCCCATTAGGGGAAACGGTGCCTATGGCTACACCTTC
NA,TRBV7-9,TRBJ2-1,NA,CASSGRRGSTGDNEQFF,TGTGCCAGCAGCGGAAGGCGGGGCTCAACAGGGGACAATGAGCAGTTCTTC
NA,TRBV15,TRBJ2-7,NA,CATSRDRRYEQYF,TGTGCCACCAGCAGAGATCGGAGATACGAGCAGTACTTC
TRBD2,TRBV2,TRBJ2-1,few,CASSDRVSGSEYEQFF,TGTGCCAGCAGTGATAGGGTCAGCGGGAGTGAATATGAGCAGTTCTTC
TRBD2,TRBV7-2,TRBJ2-1,NA,CASSQLAGYNEQFF,TGTGCCAGCAGCCAACTAGCGGGCTACAATGAGCAGTTCTTC
TRBD2,TRBV29-1,TRBJ2-1,few,CSVALAGVGNEQFF,TGCAGCGTCGCTCTAGCGGGAGTAGGAAATGAGCAGTTCTTC
TRBD1,TRBV5-1,TRBJ2-6,few,CASSPGQVGGANVLTF,TGCGCCAGCAGCCCGGGACAGGTTGGAGGGGCCAACGTCCTGACTTTC
TRBD2,TRBV11-1,TRBJ2-5,NA,CASSRGVYRYQETQYF,TGTGCCAGCAGCCGGGGGGTCTACCGGTACCAAGAGACCCAGTACTTC
TRBD2,TRBV15,TRBJ2-1,few,CATSRDPGRGGRREQFF,TGTGCCACCAGCAGAGATCCGGGGCGGGGGGGTCGGCGTGAGCAGTTCTTC
NA,TRBV18,TRBJ2-7,NA,CASSDRDYSQVEQYF,TGTGCCAGCTCAGACCGGGATTACAGTCAGGTCGAGCAGTACTTC
NA,TRBV5-1,TRBJ2-2,once,CASTVGQLGNTGELFF,TGCGCCAGCACCGTGGGACAACTGGGGAACACCGGGGAGCTGTTTTTT
NA,TRBV25-1,TRBJ2-1,NA,CASGSNEQFF,TGTGCCAGCGGGTCCAATGAGCAGTTCTTC
NA,TRBV12-3/TRBV12-4,TRBJ1-5,NA,CASSFRAGREAPWEILDNQPQHF,TGTGCCAGCAGTTTTCGTGCGGGCAGGGAGGCTCCCTGGGAGATCCTGGACAATCAGCCCCAGCATTTT
TRBD1,TRBV29-1,TRBJ1-1,NA,CSARQGVGTTEAFF,TGCAGCGCTCGACAGGGGGTGGGTACCACTGAAGCTTTCTTT
TRBD2,TRBV20-1,TRBJ2-1,NA,CSARDRLAVYNEQFF,TGCAGTGCTAGAGATCGACTAGCGGTTTACAATGAGCAGTTCTTC
TRBD2,TRBV6-2/TRBV6-3,TRBJ2-7,few,CASSSLIAGEVYEQYF,TGTGCCAGCAGTTCCCTTATAGCGGGAGAGGTCTACGAGCAGTACTTC
TRBD1,TRBV29-1,TRBJ1-1,few,CSVRQGGTEAFF,TGCAGCGTGCGACAGGGTGGCACTGAAGCTTTCTTT
NA,TRBV5-1,TRBJ1-1,once,CASSLEGGIGTEAFF,TGCGCCAGCAGCTTGGAGGGAGGTATTGGCACTGAAGCTTTCTTT
TRBD1,TRBV12-3/TRBV12-4,TRBJ2-3,NA,CASSTLDRGNTQYF,TGTGCCAGCAGTACCCTGGACAGGGGGAACACGCAGTATTTT
NA,TRBV12-3/TRBV12-4,TRBJ2-1,NA,CASSRLNNEQFF,TGTGCCAGCAGCCGACTGAACAATGAGCAGTTCTTT
NA,TRBV20-1,TRBJ2-1,NA,CSARGLYVYNEQFF,TGCAGTGCTAGGGGGTTGTATGTCTACAATGAGCAGTTCTTC
NA,TRBV6-2/TRBV6-3,TRBJ2-1,NA,CASSYYQRTLSEQFF,TGTGCCAGCAGTTACTACCAGCGGACCTTGAGTGAGCAGTTCTTC
NA,TRBV27,TRBJ2-7,NA,CASSFGGGRREQYF,TGTGCCAGCAGTTTTGGTGGGGGTCGGAGGGAGCAGTACTTC
NA,TRBV5-1,TRBJ2-5,NA,CVSSPSNQETQYF,TGCGTCAGCAGCCCGTCCAACCAAGAGACCCAGTACTTC
NA,TRBV7-6,TRBJ2-5,NA,CASSLGSHQFSGPRVETQYF,TGTGCCAGCAGCTTAGGATCCCACCAATTCTCCGGCCCGAGGGTAGAGACCCAGTACTTC
TRBD2,TRBV15,TRBJ2-7,NA,CATSRDSSSGSYEQYF,TGTGCCACCAGCAGAGATTCGAGTAGCGGGAGCTACGAGCAGTACTTC
NA,TRBV3-1,TRBJ1-6,NA,CASSQEPINSPLHF,TGTGCCAGCAGCCAAGAACCGATTAATTCACCCCTCCACTTT
NA,TRBV11-2,TRBJ1-2,few,CASSLERVYGYTF,TGTGCCAGCAGCTTAGAAAGGGTTTATGGCTACACCTTC
NA,TRBV7-2,TRBJ2-3,NA,CASSTPISTDTQYF,TGTGCCAGCAGCACTCCAATCAGCACAGATACGCAGTATTTT
TRBD1,TRBV29-1,TRBJ2-7,few,CSAGVGTGGDEQYF,TGCAGCGCCGGTGTGGGGACAGGGGGAGACGAGCAGTACTTC
TRBD2,TRBV12-3/TRBV12-4,TRBJ2-5,NA,CASSPRGGHETQYF,TGTGCCAGCAGCCCCCGCGGGGGGCACGAGACCCAGTACTTC
NA,TRBV25-1,TRBJ1-5,NA,CASSEGWRNQPQHF,TGTGCCAGCAGTGAAGGGTGGAGGAATCAGCCCCAGCATTTT
NA,TRBV9,TRBJ1-2,few,CASSAGPVYGYTF,TGTGCCAGCAGCGCGGGCCCGGTCTATGGCTACACCTTC
TRBD2,TRBV20-1,TRBJ2-1,NA,CSARSTSGSLHEQFF,TGCAGTGCTAGAAGTACTAGCGGGAGTCTCCATGAGCAGTTCTTC